This TCR beta chain was sequenced in a study of T cell responses to AZD1222 COVID-19 vaccine. This CDR3 is 15 amino acids long. CDR1 is SEHNR and CDR2 is FQNEAQ in the germline V gene (reference sequence). V lost 3 bases and J lost 4, with 12 bases in between. Generated by immunoSEQ multiplex PCR, the TCRdb table keeps only in-frame clones and is missing some. The sample lists around 140,000 clones, around nine tenths occurring once. This sequence was found in an adult in good health. This specimen consisted of peripheral blood, obtained on day 0 of AZD1222 vaccination. The chain combines TRBV7-9 with TRBJ2-2, with D uncertain. This chain's CDR3 is CASSLTGQRTGELFF. DNA for the CDR3: TGTGCCAGCAGCTTGACTGGGCAGCGCACCGGGGAGCTGTTTTTT.